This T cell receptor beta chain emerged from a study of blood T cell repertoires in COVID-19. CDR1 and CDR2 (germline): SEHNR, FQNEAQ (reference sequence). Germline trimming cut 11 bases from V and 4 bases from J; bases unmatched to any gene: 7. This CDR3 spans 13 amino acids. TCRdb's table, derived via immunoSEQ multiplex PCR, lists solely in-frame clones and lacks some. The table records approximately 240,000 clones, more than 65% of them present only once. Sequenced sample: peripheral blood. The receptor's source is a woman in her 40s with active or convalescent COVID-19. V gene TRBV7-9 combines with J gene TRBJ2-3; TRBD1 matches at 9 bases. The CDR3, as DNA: TGTGCCTTAACAGGGGGCGGGGCAGATACGCAGTATTTT. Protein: CALTGGGADTQYF.